Detailed here is one TCR beta chain. These data come from a study of blood T cell repertoires in COVID-19. The CDR3 covers 14 residues. The germline CDR1 and CDR2 sequences are LNHDA and SQIVND (reference sequence). V gave up 5 bases and J gave up 0 bases, with 10 bases separating them. Only in-frame clones appear in the TCRdb table, and some are missing; sequencing was by immunoSEQ multiplex PCR. The repertoire includes tens of thousands of clones, 80% to 90% of them detected once, and about 29% sits in the top ten. Sequenced material: peripheral blood. The V call is TRBV19, the J call TRBJ2-5; perhaps TRBD1 as D (6 bases). The clonotype was recovered from a woman older than 75 with COVID-19, enrolled during active disease. CDR3 DNA: TGTGCCAGTAGTGCGGACAGAAACCAAGAGACCCAGTACTTC. Translation: CASSADRNQETQYF. Full variable domain (remainder filled in from reference TRBV19 and TRBJ2-5): DGGITQSPKYLFRKEGQNVTLSCEQNLNHDAMYWYRQDPGQGLRLIYYSQIVNDFQKGDIAEGYSVSREKKESFPLTVTSAQKNPTAFYLCASSADRNQETQYFGPGTRLLVL.